Below, 10 T cell receptor beta chains from the same sample are listed, as sequenced in a study of T cell changes during pregnancy in multiple sclerosis (dated by TCRdb to the late 2010s). Libraries were constructed by the immunoSEQ multiplex PCR assay. Held by TCRdb, this immuneACCESS table contains in-frame sequences only and omits some clones. Under half of the omission traces to an unresolved V gene where checked; the cause of the rest is unknown. In this sample the table shows more than 90,000 clones, about 93% of which occur a single time. The ten largest clones add up to approximately 1.4% of the sample. The specimen was peripheral blood, collected in the third trimester of pregnancy. Receptor source: a female donor with multiple sclerosis, enrolled in a pregnancy study.

The V call is TRBV2, the J call TRBJ2-1; 10 bases agree with TRBD2. Germline V gives CDR1 SNHLY, CDR2 FYNNEI. This CDR3 has 14 amino acids. The V gene end was trimmed by 6 bases and the J gene end by 6 bases; junction bases not matched to a gene: 5. CDR3 amino acids: CASRGLAGANEQFF. The CDR3 DNA follows: TGTGCCAGCAGAGGGCTAGCGGGAGCCAATGAGCAGTTCTTC.

This chain uses TRBV30 with TRBJ1-4; D might be TRBD1 (5 bases). Germline CDR1 reads GTSNPN; CDR2 reads SVGIG (reference sequence). The CDR3 runs to 17 residues. Trimming left V 4 bases short and J 4 bases short, with 22 bases between. For the CDR3, the DNA is TGTGCCTGGAAGGTCGGGGGAACCCCCTTGCATAATGAAAAACTGTTTTTT. Amino acids: CAWKVGGTPLHNEKLFF.

V is TRBV5-4 and J is TRBJ2-7; 8 nucleotides line up with TRBD2. V was clipped by 7 bases and J by 5 bases; unmatched bases: 8. The CDR3 consists of 13 residues. CDR1 is SGHNT and CDR2 is YYREEE in the germline V gene (reference sequence). The CDR3 coding sequence is TGTGCCAGCGGCCCAGCGGGAGTAAACGAGCAGTACTTC. This translates into CASGPAGVNEQYF.

The rearrangement links TRBV27 to TRBJ1-5; D call uncertain. Trimming took 5 bases from V and 7 from J, leaving 6 bases between them. CDR1 is MNHEY, CDR2 SMNVEV, per germline (reference sequence). This CDR3 has 11 amino acids. CDR3 nucleotide sequence: TGTGCCAGCAGTCCCCAACAGCCCCAGCATTTT. This encodes CASSPQQPQHF.

This clone was counted once. The rearrangement uses TRBV7-3 and TRBJ2-1, with a weak D call TRBD2 (6 bases). This CDR3 is 16 amino acids long. Trimming left V 2 bases short and J 6 bases short, with 17 bases between. Germline V gene lookup returns CDR1 SGHTA and CDR2 FQGTGA. The CDR3 is CASSLGLASMGNEQFF. The CDR3 nucleotides are TGTGCCAGCAGCTTAGGGCTAGCGTCCATGGGCAATGAGCAGTTCTTC.

The V and J genes are TRBV28 and TRBJ2-7; D call uncertain. Germline CDR1 MDHEN, CDR2 SYDVKM. The ends were cut back, 6 bases at V and 6 bases at J, with 18 bases in the middle. The CDR3 covers 14 residues. This chain's CDR3 is CASSLQDQVGEQYF. CDR3 coding DNA: TGTGCCAGCAGCCTCCAGGATCAGGTTGGCGAGCAGTACTTC.

This clone was counted a single time. This chain connects TRBV4-1 to TRBJ2-1, with D possibly matching TRBD2 (6 bases). The germline gives CDR1 MGHRA, CDR2 YSYEKL. The ends were cut back, 0 bases at V and 3 bases at J, with 12 bases in the middle. This CDR3 has 16 amino acids. The CDR3 here is CASSQEDGGYYNEQFF. Written as DNA, the CDR3 is TGCGCCAGCAGCCAAGAAGACGGGGGATACTACAATGAGCAGTTCTTC.

V is TRBV10-3 and J is TRBJ1-6; TRBD1 might be the D (5 bases). CDR1 is ENHRY and CDR2 is SYGVKD in the germline V gene. Trimming cost V 4 bases and J 8 bases, with 9 bases left between them. The CDR3 consists of 13 residues. The chain's CDR3 is CAISGTSDSPLHF. CDR3 DNA: TGTGCCATCAGTGGGACATCCGATTCACCCCTCCACTTT.

As DNA, the CDR3 is TGCGCCAGCAGCTTGAGCGACAGGGGTGTCCAATATGGCTACACCTTC. Protein sequence: CASSLSDRGVQYGYTF. The chain carries TRBV5-1 and TRBJ1-2, with 8 bases fitting TRBD1. There are 16 residues in the CDR3. The junction had 10 bases not matched to a gene; V was cut back by 1 base and J by 5 bases. CDR1 and CDR2 from the germline V gene are SGHRS and YFSETQ.

In its sample, this clone was seen once. The CDR3 region has the DNA TGCAGCGTGTCACCGGACAGGGGGGCTGAAGCTTTCTTT. Translation gives CSVSPDRGAEAFF. The rearrangement links TRBV29-1 to TRBJ1-1, with TRBD1 matching 10 bases. The V segment lost 6 bases and the J segment 6 bases; nucleotides outside the gene matches: 7. Germline CDR1 reads SQVTM; CDR2 reads ANQGSEA. There are 13 residues in the CDR3.